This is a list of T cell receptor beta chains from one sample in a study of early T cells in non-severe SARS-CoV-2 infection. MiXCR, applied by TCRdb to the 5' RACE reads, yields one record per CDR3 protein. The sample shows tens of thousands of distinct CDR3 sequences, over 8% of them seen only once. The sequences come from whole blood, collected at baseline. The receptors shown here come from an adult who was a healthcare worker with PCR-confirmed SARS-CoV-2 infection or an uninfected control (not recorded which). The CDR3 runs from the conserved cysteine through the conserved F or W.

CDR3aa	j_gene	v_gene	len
CASSLEGRPDTQYF	TRBJ2-3	TRBV7-9	14
CASSRSGSLHEQYF	TRBJ2-7	TRBV3-1	14
CASSLLGRSRNTEAFF	TRBJ1-1	TRBV27	16
CASRGRLLGQYF	TRBJ2-4	TRBV28	12
CASSLDRGHMDSYEQYF	TRBJ2-7	TRBV11-2	17
CASSSSDSRAQETQYF	TRBJ2-5	TRBV12-3/TRBV12-4	16
CASSKNSGSYNEQFF	TRBJ2-1	TRBV7-9	15
CASSPSGGDGYEQYF	TRBJ2-7	TRBV6-5	15
CASSPPGQWNTEAFF	TRBJ1-1	TRBV18	15
CSARVFGGVGDTQYF	TRBJ2-3	TRBV20-1	15
CASSPVGQGINSPLHF	TRBJ1-6	TRBV4-3	16
CASGRGFSEQYF	TRBJ2-7	TRBV6-6	12
CASSQGGGNQPQHF	TRBJ1-5	TRBV14	14
CASSPSAGGLGEQYF	TRBJ2-7	TRBV4-1	15
CASSRGTGGDEKLFF	TRBJ1-4	TRBV18	15
CASSWPGGSSGANVLTF	TRBJ2-6	TRBV19	17
CASSLELAGGPKELFF	TRBJ2-2	TRBV7-6	16
CSARDPGRFLYEQYF	TRBJ2-7	TRBV20-1	15